This T cell receptor beta chain was sequenced for a study of blood T cell repertoires in COVID-19. Across the whole study: Sites across the United States, Italy and Spain contributed samples from acute and convalescent COVID-19. PBMCs, B-cell-depleted T cells, or T cells provided the cDNA or gDNA that made up the material.

Profiled with immunoSEQ multiplex PCR; TCRdb holds only in-frame clones, not every one. This sample yields 290,000 or so clones, of which 85% to 90% are seen a single time; 1% to 1.5% belongs to the top ten. Germline V gives CDR1 SGHDN, CDR2 FVKESK. Losses at the gene ends were 0 bases for V and 5 bases for J; bases not matched to a gene: 12. The CDR3 is 19 residues long. The receptor comes from a man between 70 and 80 years old with acute or convalescent COVID-19. The rearrangement joins TRBV14 to TRBJ2-1; TRBD2 matches 11 bases. The sample comprised peripheral blood. The CDR3 loop is CASSQDPLPSGGLDNEQFF. CDR3 DNA sequence: TGTGCCAGCAGCCAAGACCCCTTGCCTAGCGGGGGGTTGGACAATGAGCAGTTCTTC. The variable domain in full, completed from reference TRBV14 and TRBJ2-1, reads EAGVTQFPSHSVIEKGQTVTLRCDPISGHDNLYWYRRVMGKEIKFLLHFVKESKQDESGMPNNRFLAERTGGTYSTLKVQPAELEDSGVYFCASSQDPLPSGGLDNEQFFGPGTRLTVL.